The T cell receptor beta chain under discussion was sequenced for a study of blood T cell repertoires in COVID-19 (dated by TCRdb to 2020 to 2022). General notes on the study: The collaborator samples originated in the United States, Italy and Spain and spanned the acute and convalescent phases of COVID-19. The material from the prospective study consisted of cDNA or gDNA derived from T cells, B-cell-depleted T cells, or PBMCs. The dataset comprised deeply sampled blood TCRbeta repertoires from subjects exposed to, actively infected with, or recovered from COVID-19. A freely available public database, intended as a resource for researchers studying the immune response to SARS-CoV-2, is where the repertoires were released. Samples were obtained from the ongoing ImmuneRACE study (first 160 participants) and from about 1,300 subjects provided by 6 global collaborators. The sample metadata nearly always contained a de-identified subject ID, COVID-19 status, age in years and sex. Where HLA class I and class II types were available, the types were taken from metadata supplied by the sample provider, not from assay-based typing. Broader findings and caveats from the paper: The quantity of clinical and demographic metadata differed by source and by participant and was supplied without curation.

Counted from cysteine to phenylalanine, this CDR3 has 15 amino acids. Kept here is only the CDR3 DNA, which spans 45 bases and is read in frame from base 1. V is cut back by 1 base and J by 2 bases, with 4 bases in the junction unmatched. As encoded in the germline V gene, CDR1 is MGHRA while CDR2 is YSYEKL. In the case of this clone: The antigen this receptor binds is unknown. Per-nucleotide qualities are absent, and no much larger clonotype sits a single base away.

Participants in the prospective study were aged roughly 18 to 100 years, lived in over 20 United States geographic areas, and enrolled through a virtual design. In the prospective study, participants were assigned to cohorts based on the clinical history participants reported in a screening survey and a study questionnaire. Recovered participants in ImmuneRACE Cohort 3 were defined as having two consecutive negative NP/OP PCR tests, clearance from a healthcare professional, or resolution of symptoms. In the prospective study, mobile phlebotomists collected whole blood, serum and a nasopharyngeal or oropharyngeal swab from each participant. Additional blood draws and questionnaires over an approximately two-month period could optionally be provided by prospective study participants. Blood samples from the prospective study were shipped frozen or at room temperature prior to DNA extraction. TCRbeta CDR3 regions were amplified from genomic DNA by means of the immunoSEQ Assay, a bias-controlled multiplex PCR. Turning to the authors' computational methods: The number of nucleated cells in each sample was estimated from the amplification of reference gene primers within the assay. To quantify the absolute abundance of each unique TCRbeta CDR3 rearrangement, sequence reads were collapsed and filtered. For each sample, productive Simpson clonality was calculated by taking the square root of Simpson's diversity index across productive rearrangements. The clones in this table, taken by TCRdb from immuneACCESS, are in-frame only. Not every clone is retained; where verified, under half of the shortfall comes from an unresolved V gene, and the cause of the rest is unknown. V and J calls plus clone size are reproduced from that table; the DNA served to infer D and trimming. Counted in this sample were approximately 300,000 clones; under 95% of them appeared once. Around 20% of the sample goes to the ten largest clones.

The receptor's source is a woman in her 30s who had recovered from COVID-19. This chain is built from TRBV4-1 and TRBJ2-7, and 8 junctional nucleotides match TRBD1. Sequenced material: PBMCs or T cells enriched from blood (not recorded which). The nucleotide sequence reads as follows: TGCGCCAGCAGCCAAGCCGGGACAGGTACCTACGAGCAGTACTTC. It translates as CASSQAGTGTYEQYF.